This T cell receptor beta chain comes out of a study of CD4 T cells in relation to SARS-CoV-2 and coronaviruses. Study-wide results and limits: This crossreactivity analysis covered spike protein alone, no other viral proteins. Roughly 69% of donors had memory CD4+ clonotypes crossrecognizing SARS-CoV-2 and common cold coronavirus spike.

Profiled with immunoSEQ multiplex PCR; TCRdb holds only in-frame clones, not every one. The repertoire has 60,000 or so clones, 94% of them found once; the top ten carry 0.14%. In regard to this clone: What it binds is not known.

The unexposed donors gave CD4+ T cells in about 2010-2018, prior to COVID-19. Cryopreserved PBMCs were CD4-enriched, then split into naive and memory cells. Germline V gene lookup returns CDR1 SNHLY and CDR2 FYNNEI. The CDR3 consists of 13 residues. Germline trimming cut 3 bases from V and 6 bases from J; bases unmatched to any gene: 2. The specimen was naive CD4+ T cells from PBMCs. Subset reported: naive CD4+ T cells isolated by negative enrichment. This TCR was sampled from a human donor in good health. The genes are TRBV2 and TRBJ2-7; 10 bases agree with TRBD2. The CDR3 is CASSDLAGAEQYF. DNA of the CDR3: TGTGCCAGCAGTGATCTAGCGGGAGCCGAGCAGTACTTC.